The present T cell receptor beta chain was sequenced within a study of blood T cells in healthy people across ages. This clonotype appeared once. V was clipped by 1 base and J by 1 base, with 10 bases between them. The CDR3 consists of 15 residues. Germline V CDR1 and CDR2: SGHTA, FQGTGA. Using a J-beta primer mix together with a sample-barcoded 5' primer, a second PCR was run for about 6 to 12 cycles. TCRdb reanalysed the 5' RACE reads using MiXCR and keeps one entry per CDR3 protein. The profile shows about 800,000 distinct CDR3 sequences, 35% to 50% of them singletons. The sequence derives from a man older than 75 in good health. The sample was blood. The gene calls are TRBV7-3 and TRBJ1-1; tentative D call: TRBD1 (5 bases). CDR3 bases: TGTGCCAGCAGCTTAAGGCCGGGGCAGAACACTGAAGCTTTCTTT. This translates into CASSLRPGQNTEAFF. The full variable domain, completed using reference TRBV7-3 and TRBJ1-1, is GAGVSQTPSNKVTEKGKYVELRCDPISGHTALYWYRQSLGQGPEFLIYFQGTGAADDSGLPNDRFFAVRPEGSVSTLKIQRTERGDSAVYLCASSLRPGQNTEAFFGQGTRLTVV.